The 3 T cell receptor beta chains in this list originate from one sample, sequenced in a study of tumor-infiltrating lymphocytes in primary liver carcinoma. Co-extraction yielded RNA and DNA from roughly 21-30 mg of unsorted bulk tissue. The authors made TCR beta cDNA from roughly 480 ng total RNA with a constant-region primer. ARM-PCR was slightly modified, and three nested multiplex PCR rounds with it gave rise to the TCR beta libraries. TRBV1-TRBV30 forward primers and a C-beta reverse primer were used in the first two PCR rounds, which each ran for approximately 11 cycles. MiXCR, applied by TCRdb to the multiplex PCR reads, yields one record per CDR3 protein. The data show tens of thousands of distinct CDR3 sequences, with 60% to 75% seen just once and approximately 19% held by the top ten. The sequenced sample consisted of liver tumor tissue from sampling region 1. Subset indicated: tumor region T1, superior pole. The receptor source for this set is a man aged 35 to 55 with primary liver carcinoma and hepatitis B virus infection.

Concerning this clonotype itself: A much bigger clone sits one base away, suggesting this may be a read error. The J gene is TRBJ1-3, the V gene TRBV25-1, with TRBD1 matching 7 bases. CDR1 is MGHDK, CDR2 SYGVNS, per germline. This CDR3 region has 16 residues. J lost 2 bases, V lost 2 bases, and 6 bases had no gene match. The CDR3 loop reads CASSEPQGGPGNTIYF. The CDR3 DNA reads TGTGCCAGCAGTGAACCGCAGGGGGGGCCTGGAAACACCATATATTTT.

Remarks on this clonotype: A junction boundary mismatches the germline segment, possibly from a read error. The chain uses TRBV5-4 and TRBJ2-7; D possibly corresponds to TRBD2 (6 bases). From germline, CDR1 is SGHNT and CDR2 YYREEE (reference sequence). The length of the CDR3 is 14 residues. In DNA, the CDR3 is TGTCCCAGCGCTTCGGGGGACCCCTCGGGCGAGCAGTACTTC. It translates to CPSASGDPSGEQYF.

On this clonotype itself: At one of its ends the junction is not consistent with the germline gene, which may arise from a read error. CDR3 amino acids: CVTLTDRAVGTDTQYF. The DNA of the CDR3 is TGTGTCACTCTCACGGACAGGGCCGTAGGCACAGATACACAGTATTTT. This chain joins TRBV10-3 and TRBJ2-3; 8 bases align to TRBD1. From germline, CDR1 is ENHRY and CDR2 SYGVKD. This CDR3 is built from 16 residues.